This T cell receptor beta chain is drawn from a study of CD4+ T cells in melanoma. Study-level results: In melanoma, neoantigen-specific CD4+ T cells reportedly differed in differentiation state. A reported correlation linked neoantigen-specific CD4+ T cells to CD8+, macrophage and B cell function.

Profiling relied on immunoSEQ multiplex PCR, and the TCRdb table lists in-frame clones only, not all of them. The table records about 120,000 clones, about nine tenths of them present only once. Germline assignment: CDR1 LNHDA and CDR2 SQIVND (reference sequence). Trimming took off 3 bases at V and 6 bases at J, with 11 bases between the two ends. There are 13 residues in the CDR3. To note about this clone: As yet, its antigen is unknown.

Sequencing was carried out using peripheral blood. The receptor comes from a human donor with melanoma. V and J are TRBV19 and TRBJ1-2; the D is unclear. CDR3 sequence (DNA): TGTGCCAGTAGTATTCACGGCGAGGATGGCTACACCTTC. This codes for CASSIHGEDGYTF.